This T cell receptor (beta chain) was observed in a study of response to subunit inactivated influenza vaccine. Germline loops: CDR1 SGHTA, CDR2 FQGTGA. The CDR3 loop spans 15 amino acids. V was cut by 5 bases and J by 4 bases, with 16 bases left in between. This clonotype has more than one count but fewer than ten. Its antigen is unidentified. TCRdb re-derived calls from the RT-PCR reads in MiXCR, one entry per CDR3 protein. The table includes a few hundred thousand distinct CDR3 sequences, around 15% detected once. Study-wide points: The authors proposed limited new T cell recruitment per seasonal influenza vaccination.

The clonotype comes from a man aged 45-65 years who received an inactivated influenza vaccine. The chain has TRBV7-3 and TRBJ2-3; D not resolved. The material was PBMCs from blood, obtained roughly 12 days after vaccination. CDR3 nucleotide sequence: TGTGCCAGCAGCCCCGGAGCAGTAGCTTCAGATACGCAGTATTTT. This gives the protein CASSPGAVASDTQYF.